This record concerns one T cell receptor beta chain sequence. As yet, its antigen is unknown. Profiling relied on immunoSEQ multiplex PCR, and the TCRdb table lists in-frame clones only, not all of them. The top ten hold roughly 2.2% of the sample, which has about 110,000 clones, 88% seen once. Germline V gene lookup returns CDR1 SGHRS and CDR2 YFSETQ. The CDR3 contains 16 residues. V trimming: 4 bases; J trimming: 5 bases; junction bases outside the gene matches: 10. The sample comes from a study of cytomegalovirus exposure and HLA in healthy donors. Notes on the study in general: Roughly 170 TCR beta chains were listed as cytomegalovirus-associated. In vitro, a few CMV-associated chains proved specific for CMV antigens. Using the classifier, cytomegalovirus status was reportedly diagnosed with high specificity and sensitivity.

The chain carries TRBV5-1 and TRBJ2-3, with 10 bases fitting TRBD2. The specimen was PBMCs. The origin of this receptor is a woman aged 18-29 years in good health and CMV-seronegative. The CDR3 coding sequence is TGCGCCAGCAGCAGTCTCTTAAGACTAGCGGGAGATACGCAGTATTTT. Translating it yields CASSSLLRLAGDTQYF.